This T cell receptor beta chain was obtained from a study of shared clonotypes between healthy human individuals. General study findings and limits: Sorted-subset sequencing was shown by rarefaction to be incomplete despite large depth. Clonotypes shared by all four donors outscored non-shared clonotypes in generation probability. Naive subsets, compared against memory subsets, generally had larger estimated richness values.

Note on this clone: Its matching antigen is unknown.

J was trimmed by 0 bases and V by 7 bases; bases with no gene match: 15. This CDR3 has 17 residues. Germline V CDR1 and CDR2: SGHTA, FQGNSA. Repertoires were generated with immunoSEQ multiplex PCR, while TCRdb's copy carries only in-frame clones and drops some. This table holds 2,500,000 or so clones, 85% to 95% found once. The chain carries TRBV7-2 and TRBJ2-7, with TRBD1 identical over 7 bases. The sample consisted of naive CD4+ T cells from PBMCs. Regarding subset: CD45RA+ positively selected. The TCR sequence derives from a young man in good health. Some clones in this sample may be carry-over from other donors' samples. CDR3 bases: TGTGCCAGCACCCCGGGCCCCGGGACAGCCCACTCCTACGAGCAGTACTTC. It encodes CASTPGPGTAHSYEQYF. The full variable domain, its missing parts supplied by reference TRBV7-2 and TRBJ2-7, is GAGVSQSPSNKVTEKGKDVELRCDPISGHTALYWYRQSLGQGLEFLIYFQGNSAPDKSGLPSDRFSAERTGGSVSTLTIQRTQQEDSAVYLCASTPGPGTAHSYEQYFGPGTRLTVT.